The 11 T cell receptor beta chains presented below share a single source sample, sequenced in a study of blood T cell repertoires in COVID-19. Clones were read by immunoSEQ multiplex PCR, and TCRdb kept only the in-frame ones, dropping some. The data show around 150,000 clones, 86% seen once. The source material was peripheral blood. These TCRs come from a man between 18 and 35 years old with acute or convalescent COVID-19.

V is TRBV4-2 and J is TRBJ2-3; D possibly corresponds to TRBD2 (6 bases). This CDR3 is built from 16 residues. Trimming removed 6 bases at V and 3 bases at J, with 19 bases between. Germline V gene lookup returns CDR1 LGHNA and CDR2 YNFKEQ. This chain's CDR3 is CASSPWGGGSTDTQYF. CDR3 DNA: TGTGCCAGCAGTCCCTGGGGAGGCGGGTCGACAGATACGCAGTATTTT.

The table lists this clone with a count of one. In DNA, the CDR3 is TGCGCCAGCAGCCAACCTTTTCGACCCGTATACAGGGAGGGCTCTGGAAACACCATATATTTT. Translating it yields CASSQPFRPVYREGSGNTIYF. The gene calls are TRBV5-1 and TRBJ1-3, with D possibly being TRBD1 (6 bases). CDR1 is SGHRS, CDR2 YFSETQ, per germline. The V end was cut by 4 bases, the J end by 0 bases, with 29 bases between. The CDR3 is 21 amino acids.

The chain couples TRBV3-1 (or the pseudogene TRBV3-2) to TRBJ1-4; 9 nucleotides agree with TRBD1. The CDR3 spans 14 residues. Germline values: CDR1 LGHDT, CDR2 YNNKEL (reference sequence). After removal of 4 bases from V and 7 bases from J, the junction contained 4 bases not matched to a gene. CDR3 coding DNA: TGTGCCAGCAGCCCCGACAGGGGGTTTGAAAAACTGTTTTTT. The encoded protein is CASSPDRGFEKLFF.

This chain connects TRBV5-5 to TRBJ1-2; 8 bases line up with TRBD1. The J segment lost 5 bases and the V segment lost 1 base, leaving 10 bases of the junction unmatched. Germline V gene sequence: CDR1 SGHKS, CDR2 YYEKEE (reference sequence). The CDR3 totals 16 residues. The CDR3 reads CASSLIGQGAYYGYTF. The DNA for the CDR3 is TGTGCCAGCAGCTTGATCGGGCAGGGGGCTTATTATGGCTACACCTTC.

The rearrangement joins TRBV4-2 to TRBJ1-3; 8 bases line up with TRBD1. Germline trimming cut 1 base from V and 1 base from J; bases unmatched to any gene: 15. CDR1 and CDR2 from the germline V gene are LGHNA and YNFKEQ. The CDR3 is made up of 20 amino acids. CDR3 in DNA: TGTGCCAGCAGCCAAGGGCGAGGGGGACAGGCTTCCGAGTCTGGAAACACCATATATTTT. The encoded protein is CASSQGRGGQASESGNTIYF.

This sequence joins TRBV5-5 and TRBJ2-3; D is ambiguous. The CDR3 length is 12 residues. V was pared by 0 bases and J by 5 bases, with 4 bases between. The germline CDR1 and CDR2 sequences are SGHKS and YYEKEE (reference sequence). The CDR3, as DNA: TGTGCCAGCAGCTTGGGGCTAGATACGCAGTATTTT. Its translation is CASSLGLDTQYF.

This clone is a singleton in its sample. The chain has TRBV10-3 and TRBJ2-7; weak D call: TRBD1 (5 bases). The CDR3 loop spans 13 amino acids. Between the trimmed V and J ends, which lost 1 base and 9 bases, there was a span of 13 bases. CDR1 and CDR2 from the germline V gene are ENHRY and SYGVKD. CDR3 bases: TGTGCCATCAGTGAGTATCTCCAGGGTAGGCAGTACGTC. It translates to CAISEYLQGRQYV.

The CDR3 DNA follows: TGTGCCAGCAGCTCGACAGCCGCTAAGCCCCAGCATTTT. Protein sequence: CASSSTAAKPQHF. The chain couples TRBV27 to TRBJ1-5; a possible D gene is TRBD1 (5 bases). Per the germline V gene, CDR1 is MNHEY and CDR2 is SMNVEV (reference sequence). V lost 6 bases and J 8 bases, leaving 14 bases between the germline ends. The CDR3 has 13 amino acids.

The chain links TRBV9 to TRBJ1-2; D is perhaps TRBD1 (6 bases). CDR3 length: 13 amino acids. Trimming cost V 3 bases and J 8 bases, with 14 bases left between them. The germline gives CDR1 SGDLS, CDR2 YYNGEE. The CDR3 sequence: CASSEPGQRGYTF. The CDR3 coding sequence is TGTGCCAGCAGCGAACCCGGACAGCGCGGCTACACCTTC. The complete variable domain, with remaining parts taken from reference TRBV9 and TRBJ1-2, reads DSGVTQTPKHLITATGQRVTLRCSPRSGDLSVYWYQQSLDQGLQFLIQYYNGEERAKGNILERFSAQQFPDLHSELNLSSLELGDSALYFCASSEPGQRGYTFGSGTRLTVV.

The chain uses TRBV29-1 and TRBJ2-3, with 12 bases identical to TRBD2. Germline CDR1 reads SQVTM; CDR2 reads ANQGSEA. This CDR3 is 18 amino acids long. Trimming took 3 bases from V and 1 from J; bases not matched to a gene: 11. Here the CDR3 DNA reads TGCAGCGTTGATGCTAGCGGGGGGGCCCGGTATGGCACAGATACGCAGTATTTT. Protein sequence: CSVDASGGARYGTDTQYF.

The chain recombines TRBV5-1 with TRBJ1-3, with a weak D call TRBD1 (5 bases). This CDR3 is 15 amino acids long. The V gene lost 1 base and the J gene lost 2 bases, with 10 bases spanning the gap. Germline V gene data show CDR1 as SGHRS and CDR2 as YFSETQ. DNA for the CDR3: TGCGCCAGCAGCTTGTTGGGGCTGGCTGGAAACACCATATATTTT. Protein product: CASSLLGLAGNTIYF.